The next 17 T cell receptor beta chains were all read from a single sample in a study of blood T cell repertoires in COVID-19. The method was immunoSEQ multiplex PCR; TCRdb's version includes in-frame clones alone and lacks a portion of them. The sample shows about 400,000 clones, approximately 85% of them seen only once. Input material: PBMCs or T cells enriched from blood (not recorded which). The receptors stem from a middle-aged woman with acute COVID-19.

This clone was counted many times. The genes are TRBV3-1 (or the pseudogene TRBV3-2) and TRBJ1-2; possibly TRBD1 for D (5 bases). Germline lookup yields CDR1 LGHDT and CDR2 YNNKEL (reference sequence). Trimming pared 4 bases from V and 6 bases from J, leaving 15 bases between. The CDR3 is 14 amino acids. The CDR3 nucleotides read TGTGCCAGCAGCCGGGGGGATTTTTTGGATGGCTACACCTTC. Translation: CASSRGDFLDGYTF.

This chain links TRBV7-2 with TRBJ2-7; 9 nucleotides agree with TRBD1. Germline V gene sequence: CDR1 SGHTA, CDR2 FQGNSA. J was trimmed by 5 bases and V by 5 bases; bases with no gene match: 10. The CDR3 extends over 15 amino acids. CDR3 coding DNA: TGTGCCAGCAGCGTCGCAGGACAGGGGTTCGACGAGCAGTACTTC. It specifies CASSVAGQGFDEQYF.

V is TRBV4-1 and J is TRBJ2-5, with 10 bases that match TRBD1. Germline lookup yields CDR1 MGHRA and CDR2 YSYEKL. The ends lost 2 bases at V and 4 bases at J; junction bases unmatched: 7. The length of the CDR3 is 16 residues. The CDR3 DNA reads TGCGCCAGCAGCCAACCAGGGGGACAGGGGAGAGAGACCCAGTACTTC. As protein: CASSQPGGQGRETQYF.

J is TRBJ1-2 and V is TRBV10-3, with D possibly TRBD1 on 6 matching bases. Germline CDR1 and CDR2: ENHRY and SYGVKD. The CDR3 covers 14 residues. V lost 0 bases and J 6 bases, leaving 11 bases between the germline ends. The CDR3 sequence is CAISESLQGNGYTF. CDR3 nucleotides: TGTGCCATCAGTGAGTCATTACAGGGAAATGGCTACACCTTC.

The chain joins TRBV2 to TRBJ2-3, with TRBD2 as a possible D gene (5 bases). This CDR3 contains 15 residues. Trimming left V 1 base short and J 0 bases short, with 8 bases between. CDR1 is SNHLY and CDR2 is FYNNEI in the germline V gene. The CDR3 DNA reads TGTGCCAGCAGTGAAGGGGGAGTTAGCACAGATACGCAGTATTTT. Its translation is CASSEGGVSTDTQYF.

This chain connects TRBV24-1 to TRBJ2-1, with D maybe TRBD2 (6 bases). Germline lookup yields CDR1 KGHDR and CDR2 SFDVKD. This CDR3 comprises 12 residues. V lost 8 bases and J lost 10, with 14 bases in between. CDR3 nucleotide sequence: TGTGCCACCACGGGGGACGGCCGGGAGCAGTTCTTC. Protein sequence: CATTGDGREQFF.

There are a few counts of this clone. This chain connects TRBV19 to TRBJ2-3; TRBD1 agrees at 9 bases. V shed 5 bases, J shed 0 bases, and the junction held 6 bases outside the gene matches. CDR1 and CDR2 from the germline V gene are LNHDA and SQIVND (reference sequence). The CDR3 runs to 16 residues. In nucleotides, the CDR3 is TGTGCCAGTAGTCGGGGGACAGGGACTAGCACAGATACGCAGTATTTT. This translates into CASSRGTGTSTDTQYF.

This chain links TRBV6-5 with TRBJ2-7; 7 bases line up with TRBD1. J gave up 6 bases and V 8 bases, and 10 bases lay outside the gene matches. Germline CDR1 MNHEY, CDR2 SVGAGI. The CDR3 is 13 residues long. CDR3 sequence: CASQTGSPLEQYF. The CDR3 coding sequence is TGTGCCAGCCAGACAGGGTCGCCCCTCGAGCAGTACTTC.

This chain connects TRBV9 to TRBJ1-6; D may be TRBD1 (5 bases). The CDR3 runs to 12 residues. The germline V gene has CDR1 SGDLS and CDR2 YYNGEE. Between the trimmed V and J ends, which lost 7 bases and 7 bases, there was a span of 9 bases. Here the CDR3 DNA reads TGTGCCAGCGGAACAGGAAATTCACCCCTCCACTTT. Amino acids: CASGTGNSPLHF.

The rearrangement links TRBV12-3 or TRBV12-4 to TRBJ1-3, with D tentatively TRBD1 (5 bases). CDR3 size: 12 residues. V lost 5 bases and J lost 12, with 14 bases in between. CDR3 sequence: CASSPGQGGIYF. In DNA, the CDR3 is TGTGCCAGCAGTCCAGGACAAGGCGGCATATATTTT.

This sequence joins TRBV7-9 and TRBJ1-3; D not resolved. The germline V gene has CDR1 SEHNR and CDR2 FQNEAQ (reference sequence). The germline V and J ends were trimmed by 5 bases and 0 bases, with 11 bases remaining between them. The CDR3 is made up of 15 amino acids. The DNA for the CDR3 is TGTGCCAGCAGCCCAGGACTCCGCTCTGGAAACACCATATATTTT. Its translation: CASSPGLRSGNTIYF.

The chain uses TRBV4-1 and TRBJ1-6; D possibly corresponds to TRBD1 (6 bases). The ends were cut back, 4 bases at V and 8 bases at J, with 9 bases in the middle. Germline CDR1 reads MGHRA; CDR2 reads YSYEKL. This CDR3 is 13 amino acids long. The CDR3: CASSRSGDSPLHF. The CDR3 DNA reads as TGCGCCAGCAGCCGCTCAGGGGATTCACCCCTCCACTTT.

The chain is built from TRBV7-6 and TRBJ2-1, with 7 bases identical to TRBD2. This CDR3 has 14 residues. The V gene's germline CDR1 is SGHVS and CDR2 FNYEAQ. V lost 4 bases and J lost 4; bases outside the gene matches: 4. The chain's CDR3 is CASSYWGGYNEQFF. The CDR3 DNA follows: TGTGCCAGCAGCTATTGGGGGGGGTACAATGAGCAGTTCTTC.

This clone is a singleton in its sample. The CDR3 bases are TGTGCCAGTAGTATAGTTCCGGGGGGCACTGGCTACACCTTC. It encodes CASSIVPGGTGYTF. This chain connects TRBV19 to TRBJ1-2; D perhaps matches TRBD1 (6 bases). The CDR3 covers 14 residues. Germline CDR1 and CDR2: LNHDA and SQIVND (reference sequence). The V end lost 1 base, the J end lost 7 bases, and 13 bases lay between the germline ends.

The chain recombines TRBV5-8 with TRBJ2-7, with 8 bases matching TRBD1. Trimming took 3 bases from V and 5 from J; bases not matched to a gene: 10. The CDR3 is 15 amino acids. Germline V gene sequence: CDR1 SGHTS, CDR2 YDEGEE. In DNA form, the CDR3 reads TGTGCCAGCAGCTGGGGGGACAGGCTTCCCCACGAGCAGTACTTC. It encodes CASSWGDRLPHEQYF.

The CDR3 coding sequence is TGTGCCTGGTCACGGGGGGGCACTGAAGCTTTCTTT. This sequence encodes CAWSRGGTEAFF. This rearrangement joins TRBV30 to TRBJ1-1; the D gene is possibly TRBD1 (5 bases). The CDR3 sequence is 12 residues long. CDR1 is GTSNPN, CDR2 SVGIG, per germline (reference sequence). The V gene lost 5 bases and the J gene lost 4 bases, with 11 bases spanning the gap. The complete variable domain, with remaining parts taken from reference TRBV30 and TRBJ1-1, reads SQTIHQWPATLVQPVGSPLSLECTVEGTSNPNLYWYRQAAGRGLQLLFYSVGIGQISSEVPQNLSASRPQDRQFILSSKKLLLSDSGFYLCAWSRGGTEAFFGQGTRLTVV.

This chain connects TRBV3-1 (or the pseudogene TRBV3-2) to TRBJ2-3, with D maybe TRBD2 (5 bases). CDR1 is LGHDT, CDR2 YNNKEL, per germline (reference sequence). V lost 1 base, J lost 9 bases, and 8 bases lay in between. This CDR3 contains 12 residues. The DNA for the CDR3 is TGTGCCAGCAGCCAAGTAACGGGGACGCAGTATTTT. Protein product: CASSQVTGTQYF.